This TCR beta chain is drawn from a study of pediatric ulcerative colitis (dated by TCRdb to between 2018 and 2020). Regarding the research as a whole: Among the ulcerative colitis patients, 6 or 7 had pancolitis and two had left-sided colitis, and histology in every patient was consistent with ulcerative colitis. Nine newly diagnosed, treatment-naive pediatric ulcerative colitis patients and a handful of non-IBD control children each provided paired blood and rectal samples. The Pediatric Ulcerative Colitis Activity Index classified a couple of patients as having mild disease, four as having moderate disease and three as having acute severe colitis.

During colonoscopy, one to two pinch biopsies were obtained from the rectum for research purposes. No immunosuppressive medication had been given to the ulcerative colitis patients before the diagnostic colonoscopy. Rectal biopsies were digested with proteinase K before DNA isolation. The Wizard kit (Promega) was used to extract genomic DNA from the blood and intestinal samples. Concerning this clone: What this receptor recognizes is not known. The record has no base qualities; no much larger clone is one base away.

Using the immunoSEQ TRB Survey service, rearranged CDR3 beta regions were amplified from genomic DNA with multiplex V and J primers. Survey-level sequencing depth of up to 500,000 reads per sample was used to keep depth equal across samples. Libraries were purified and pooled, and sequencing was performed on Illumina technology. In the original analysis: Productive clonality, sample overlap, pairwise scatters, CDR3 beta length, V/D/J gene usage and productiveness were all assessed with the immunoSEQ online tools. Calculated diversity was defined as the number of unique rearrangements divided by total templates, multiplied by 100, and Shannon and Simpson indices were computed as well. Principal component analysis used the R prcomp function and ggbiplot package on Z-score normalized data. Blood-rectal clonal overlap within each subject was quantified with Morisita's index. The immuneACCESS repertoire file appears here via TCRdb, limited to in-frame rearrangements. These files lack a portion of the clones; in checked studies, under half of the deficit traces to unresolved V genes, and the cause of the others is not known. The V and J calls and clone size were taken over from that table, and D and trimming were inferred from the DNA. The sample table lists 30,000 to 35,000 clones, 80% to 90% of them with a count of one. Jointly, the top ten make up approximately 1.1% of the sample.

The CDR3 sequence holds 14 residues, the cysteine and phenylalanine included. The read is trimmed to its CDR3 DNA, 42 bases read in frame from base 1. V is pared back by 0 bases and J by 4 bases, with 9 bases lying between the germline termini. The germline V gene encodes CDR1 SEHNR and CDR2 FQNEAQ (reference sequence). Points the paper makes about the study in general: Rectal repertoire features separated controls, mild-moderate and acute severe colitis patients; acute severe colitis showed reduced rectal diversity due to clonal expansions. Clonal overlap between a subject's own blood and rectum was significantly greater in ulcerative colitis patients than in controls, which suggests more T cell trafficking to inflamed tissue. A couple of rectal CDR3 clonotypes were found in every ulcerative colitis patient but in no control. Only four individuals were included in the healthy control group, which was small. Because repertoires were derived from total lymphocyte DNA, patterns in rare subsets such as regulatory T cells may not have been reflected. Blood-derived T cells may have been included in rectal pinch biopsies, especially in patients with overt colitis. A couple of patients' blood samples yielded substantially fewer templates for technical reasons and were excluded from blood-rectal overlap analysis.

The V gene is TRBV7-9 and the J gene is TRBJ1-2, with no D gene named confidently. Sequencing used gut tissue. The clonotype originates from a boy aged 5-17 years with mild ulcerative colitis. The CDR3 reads CASSLAGAPYGYTF. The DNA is TGTGCCAGCAGCTTAGCAGGTGCCCCCTATGGCTACACCTTC.